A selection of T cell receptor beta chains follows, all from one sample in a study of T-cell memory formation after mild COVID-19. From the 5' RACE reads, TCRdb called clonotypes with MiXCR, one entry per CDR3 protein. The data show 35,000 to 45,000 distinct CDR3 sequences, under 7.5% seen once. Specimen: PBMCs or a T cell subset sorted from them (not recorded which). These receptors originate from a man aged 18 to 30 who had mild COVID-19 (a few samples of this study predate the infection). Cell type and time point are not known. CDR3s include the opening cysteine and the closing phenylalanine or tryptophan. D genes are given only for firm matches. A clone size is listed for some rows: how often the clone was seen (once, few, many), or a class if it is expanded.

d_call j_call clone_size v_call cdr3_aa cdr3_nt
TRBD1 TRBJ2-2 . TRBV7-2 CASSLVRTGVTGELFF TGTGCCAGCAGCTTAGTCCGGACAGGGGTCACCGGGGAGCTGTTTTTT
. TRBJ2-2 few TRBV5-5 CASSHLPQTGELFF TGTGCCAGCAGCCACCTACCTCAGACCGGGGAGCTGTTTTTT
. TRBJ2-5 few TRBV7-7 CASSPGAKETQYF TGTGCCAGCTCCCCCGGGGCGAAAGAGACCCAGTACTTC
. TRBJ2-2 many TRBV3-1 CASSRRATGELFF TGTGCCAGCAGCCGCCGGGCCACCGGGGAGCTGTTTTTT
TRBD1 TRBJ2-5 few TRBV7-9 CASGTVETQYF TGTGCCAGTGGGACAGTGGAGACCCAGTACTTC
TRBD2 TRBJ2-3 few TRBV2 CASSARAGESDTQYF TGTGCCAGCAGTGCGCGGGCGGGGGAGTCAGATACGCAGTATTTT
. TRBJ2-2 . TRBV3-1 CASSQGWNTGELFF TGTGCCAGCAGCCAAGGTTGGAACACCGGGGAGCTGTTTTTT
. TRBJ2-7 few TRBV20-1 CSARDSSLYEQYF TGCAGTGCTAGAGATTCTAGTCTCTACGAGCAGTACTTC
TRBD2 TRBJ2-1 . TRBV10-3 CAISPGTSGPRVNEQFF TGTGCCATCAGCCCCGGGACTAGCGGGCCCCGGGTGAATGAGCAGTTCTTC
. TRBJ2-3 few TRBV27 CASSLSRITDTQYF TGTGCCAGCAGTTTGTCTCGGATCACAGATACGCAGTATTTT
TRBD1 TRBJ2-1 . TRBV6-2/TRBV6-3 CASSVPGQGWDEQFF TGTGCCAGCAGTGTTCCGGGACAGGGGTGGGATGAGCAGTTCTTC
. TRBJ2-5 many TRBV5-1 CASSLVQGRGQETQYF TGCGCCAGCAGCTTGGTACAGGGACGGGGACAAGAGACCCAGTACTTC
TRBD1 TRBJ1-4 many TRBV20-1 CSAQISGTQGEKLFF TGCAGTGCGCAAATCTCCGGGACACAGGGGGAAAAACTGTTTTTT
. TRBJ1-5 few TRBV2 CASSPGARSQPQHF TGTGCCAGCAGCCCGGGGGCGCGATCTCAGCCCCAGCATTTT
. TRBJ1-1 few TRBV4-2 CASSQEQTVRAFF TGTGCCAGCAGCCAAGAACAGACAGTACGAGCTTTCTTT
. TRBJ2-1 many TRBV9 CASSVAGAYNEQFF TGTGCCAGCAGCGTTGCGGGTGCCTACAATGAGCAGTTCTTC
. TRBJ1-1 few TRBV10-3 CAISESSEGGDTEAFF TGTGCCATCAGTGAGTCGAGTGAAGGGGGAGACACTGAAGCTTTCTTT
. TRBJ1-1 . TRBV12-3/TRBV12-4 CASRWGRITEAFF TGTGCCTCAAGATGGGGGCGAATCACTGAAGCTTTCTTT
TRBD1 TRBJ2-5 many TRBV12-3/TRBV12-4 CASSFTGGMETQYF TGTGCCAGCAGTTTTACAGGGGGCATGGAGACCCAGTACTTC
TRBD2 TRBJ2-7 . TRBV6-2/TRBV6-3 CASSYTGLAGFYEQYF TGTGCCAGCAGTTACACGGGACTAGCGGGCTTCTACGAGCAGTACTTC
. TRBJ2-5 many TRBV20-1 CSDARVETQYF TGCAGTGACGCCAGGGTAGAGACCCAGTACTTC
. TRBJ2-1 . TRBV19 CASSRQVNEQFF TGTGCCAGTAGTAGACAGGTAAATGAGCAGTTCTTC
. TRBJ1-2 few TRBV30 CAWSVQANYGYTF TGTGCCTGGAGTGTCCAGGCTAACTATGGCTACACCTTC
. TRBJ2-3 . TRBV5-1 CASSLDYGDTQYF TGCGCCAGCAGCTTGGATTATGGAGATACGCAGTATTTT
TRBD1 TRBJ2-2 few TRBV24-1 CATSAPGQVPRLFF TGTGCCACCAGTGCTCCAGGACAGGTGCCCCGGCTGTTTTTT
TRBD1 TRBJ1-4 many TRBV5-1 CASSYQGADEKLFF TGCGCCAGCAGTTACCAGGGGGCTGATGAAAAACTGTTTTTT
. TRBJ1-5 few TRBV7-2 CASSSTAPDPQPQHF TGTGCCAGCAGCTCAACGGCGCCGGACCCGCAGCCCCAGCATTTT